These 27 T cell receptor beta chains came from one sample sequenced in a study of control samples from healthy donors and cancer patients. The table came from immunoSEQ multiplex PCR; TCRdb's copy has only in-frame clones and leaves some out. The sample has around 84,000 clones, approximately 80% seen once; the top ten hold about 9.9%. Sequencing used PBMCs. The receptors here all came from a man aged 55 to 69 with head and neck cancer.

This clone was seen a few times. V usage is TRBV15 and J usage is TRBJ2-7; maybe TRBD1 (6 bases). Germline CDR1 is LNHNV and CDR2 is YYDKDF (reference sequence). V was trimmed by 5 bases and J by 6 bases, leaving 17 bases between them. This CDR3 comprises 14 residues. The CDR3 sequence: CATSGRQAFREQYF. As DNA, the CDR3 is TGTGCCACCAGCGGAAGACAGGCTTTTCGCGAGCAGTACTTC.

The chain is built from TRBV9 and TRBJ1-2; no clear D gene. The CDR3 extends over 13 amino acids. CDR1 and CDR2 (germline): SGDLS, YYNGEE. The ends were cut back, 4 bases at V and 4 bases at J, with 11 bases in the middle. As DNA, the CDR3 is TGTGCCAGCAGCCCTTTCGGCCCCTATGGCTACACCTTC. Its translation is CASSPFGPYGYTF. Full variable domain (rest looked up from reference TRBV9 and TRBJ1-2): DSGVTQTPKHLITATGQRVTLRCSPRSGDLSVYWYQQSLDQGLQFLIQYYNGEERAKGNILERFSAQQFPDLHSELNLSSLELGDSALYFCASSPFGPYGYTFGSGTRLTVV.

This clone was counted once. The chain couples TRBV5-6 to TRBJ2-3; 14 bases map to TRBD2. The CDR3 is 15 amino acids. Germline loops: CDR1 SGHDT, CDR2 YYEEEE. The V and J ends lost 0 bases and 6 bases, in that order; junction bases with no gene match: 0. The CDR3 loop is CASSLGLAGGDTQYF. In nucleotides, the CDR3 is TGTGCCAGCAGCTTGGGACTAGCGGGAGGGGATACGCAGTATTTT.

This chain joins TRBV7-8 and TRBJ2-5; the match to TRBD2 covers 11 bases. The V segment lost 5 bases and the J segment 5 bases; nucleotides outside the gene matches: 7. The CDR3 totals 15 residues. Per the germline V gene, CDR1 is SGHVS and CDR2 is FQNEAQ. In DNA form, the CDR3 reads TGTGCCAGCAGCACGGGACTAGCGGTGATGGAGACCCAGTACTTC. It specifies CASSTGLAVMETQYF.

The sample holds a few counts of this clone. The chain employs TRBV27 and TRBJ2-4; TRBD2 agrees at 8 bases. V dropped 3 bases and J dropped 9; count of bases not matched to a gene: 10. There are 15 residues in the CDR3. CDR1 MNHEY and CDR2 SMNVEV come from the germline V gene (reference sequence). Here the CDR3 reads CASSFSAGVGTIQYF. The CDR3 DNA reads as TGTGCCAGCAGTTTCTCAGCGGGAGTCGGGACCATTCAGTACTTC.

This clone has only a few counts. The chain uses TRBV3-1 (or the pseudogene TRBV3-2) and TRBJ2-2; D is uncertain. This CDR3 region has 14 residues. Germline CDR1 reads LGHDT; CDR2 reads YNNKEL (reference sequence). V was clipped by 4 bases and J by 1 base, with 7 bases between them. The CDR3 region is CASSRFGNTGELFF. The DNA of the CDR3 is TGTGCCAGCAGCCGTTTCGGGAACACCGGGGAGCTGTTTTTT.

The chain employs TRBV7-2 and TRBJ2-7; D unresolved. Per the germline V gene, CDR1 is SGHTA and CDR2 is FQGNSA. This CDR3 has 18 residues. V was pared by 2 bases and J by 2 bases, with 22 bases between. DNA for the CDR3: TGTGCCAGCAGCTTAAAGGCCACCGGTGACACCTCTCCCTACGAGCAGTACTTC. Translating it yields CASSLKATGDTSPYEQYF.

DNA of the CDR3: TGTGCCAGCAGTTACTCCAGGGGGTCCTATAATTCACCCCTCCACTTT. This codes for CASSYSRGSYNSPLHF. This chain joins TRBV6-6 and TRBJ1-6, with 7 bases fitting TRBD1. V dropped 0 bases and J dropped 1; count of bases not matched to a gene: 0. CDR3 length: 16 amino acids. The germline CDR1 and CDR2 sequences are MNHNY and SVGAGI (reference sequence).

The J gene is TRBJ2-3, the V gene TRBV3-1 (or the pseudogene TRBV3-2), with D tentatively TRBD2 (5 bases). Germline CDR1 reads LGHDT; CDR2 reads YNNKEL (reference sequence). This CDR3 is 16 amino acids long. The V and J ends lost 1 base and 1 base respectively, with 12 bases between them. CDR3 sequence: CASSQVRAVGTDTQYF. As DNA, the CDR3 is TGTGCCAGCAGCCAAGTAAGAGCGGTCGGCACAGATACGCAGTATTTT.

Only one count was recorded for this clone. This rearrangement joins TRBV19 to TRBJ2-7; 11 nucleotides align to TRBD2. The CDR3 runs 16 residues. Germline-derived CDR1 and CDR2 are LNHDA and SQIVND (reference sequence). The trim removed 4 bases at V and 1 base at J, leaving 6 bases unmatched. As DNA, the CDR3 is TGTGCCAGTAGTAAAGGGGGGACTAGCGGATCCTACGAGCAGTACTTC. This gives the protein CASSKGGTSGSYEQYF.

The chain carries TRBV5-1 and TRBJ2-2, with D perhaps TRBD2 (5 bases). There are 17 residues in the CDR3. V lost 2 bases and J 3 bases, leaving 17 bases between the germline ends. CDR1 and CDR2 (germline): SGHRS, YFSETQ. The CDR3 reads CASSFISSGIYTGELFF. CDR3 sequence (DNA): TGCGCCAGCAGCTTCATCTCTTCGGGAATCTACACCGGGGAGCTGTTTTTT.

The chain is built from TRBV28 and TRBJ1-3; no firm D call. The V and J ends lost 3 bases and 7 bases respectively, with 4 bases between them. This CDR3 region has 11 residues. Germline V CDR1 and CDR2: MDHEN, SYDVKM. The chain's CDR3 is CASSFRNTIYF. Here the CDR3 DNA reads TGTGCCAGCAGTTTCAGGAACACCATATATTTT.

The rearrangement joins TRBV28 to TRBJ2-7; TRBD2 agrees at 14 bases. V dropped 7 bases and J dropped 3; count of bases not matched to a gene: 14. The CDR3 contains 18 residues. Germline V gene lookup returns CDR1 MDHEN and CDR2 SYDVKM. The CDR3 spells CASITGGLAGEKGYEQYF. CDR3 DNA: TGTGCCAGCATTACCGGGGGACTAGCGGGAGAGAAGGGCTACGAGCAGTACTTC.

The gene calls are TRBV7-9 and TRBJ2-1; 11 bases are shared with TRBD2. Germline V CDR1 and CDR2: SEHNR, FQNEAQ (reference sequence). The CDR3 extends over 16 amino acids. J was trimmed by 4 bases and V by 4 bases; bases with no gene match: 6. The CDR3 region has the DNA TGTGCCAGCAGCTCATTAGCGGGAGGGACTTACAATGAGCAGTTCTTC. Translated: CASSSLAGGTYNEQFF. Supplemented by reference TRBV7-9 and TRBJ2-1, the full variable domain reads DTGVSQNPRHKITKRGQNVTFRCDPISEHNRLYWYRQTLGQGPEFLTYFQNEAQLEKSRLLSDRFSAERPKGSFSTLEIQRTEQGDSAMYLCASSSLAGGTYNEQFFGPGTRLTVL.

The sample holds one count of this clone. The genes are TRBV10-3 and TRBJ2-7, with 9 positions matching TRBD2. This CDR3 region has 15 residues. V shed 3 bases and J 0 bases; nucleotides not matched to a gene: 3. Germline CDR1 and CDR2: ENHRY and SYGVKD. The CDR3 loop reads CAISDGGRGSYEQYF. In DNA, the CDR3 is TGTGCCATCAGTGACGGCGGGAGGGGCTCCTACGAGCAGTACTTC.

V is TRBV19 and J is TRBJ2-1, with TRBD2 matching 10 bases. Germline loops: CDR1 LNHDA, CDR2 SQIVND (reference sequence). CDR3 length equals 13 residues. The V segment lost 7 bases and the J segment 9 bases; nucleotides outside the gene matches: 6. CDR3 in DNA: TGTGCCAGTACAGCGGGAGGGCTGGTTGAGCAGTTCTTC. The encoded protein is CASTAGGLVEQFF.

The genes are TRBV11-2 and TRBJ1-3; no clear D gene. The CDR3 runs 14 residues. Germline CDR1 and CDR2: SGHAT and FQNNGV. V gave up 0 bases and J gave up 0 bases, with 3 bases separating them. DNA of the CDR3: TGTGCCAGCAGCTTAGAGCCCTCTGGAAACACCATATATTTT. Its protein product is CASSLEPSGNTIYF.

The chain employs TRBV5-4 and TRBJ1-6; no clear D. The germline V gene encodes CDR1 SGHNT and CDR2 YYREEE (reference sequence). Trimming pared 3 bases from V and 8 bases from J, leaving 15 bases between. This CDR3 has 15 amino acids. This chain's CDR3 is CASSSYGSGDSPLHF. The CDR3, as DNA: TGTGCCAGCAGCTCATATGGGTCCGGCGATTCACCCCTCCACTTT.

CDR3 protein: CASRWTSDDEQFF. Written as DNA, the CDR3 is TGTGCCAGCAGATGGACTAGCGACGATGAGCAGTTCTTC. The rearrangement links TRBV6-5 to TRBJ2-1; TRBD2 matches at 9 bases. This CDR3 is 13 amino acids long. The germline V gene has CDR1 MNHEY and CDR2 SVGAGI. V shed 6 bases, J shed 8 bases, and the junction held 5 bases outside the gene matches.

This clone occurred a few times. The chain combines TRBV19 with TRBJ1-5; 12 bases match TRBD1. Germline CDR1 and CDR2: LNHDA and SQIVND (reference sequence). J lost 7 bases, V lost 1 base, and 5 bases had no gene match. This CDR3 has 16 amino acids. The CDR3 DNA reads TGTGCCAGTAGTATAGCGGGACAGGGGGCACGACAGCCCCAGCATTTT. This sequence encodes CASSIAGQGARQPQHF.

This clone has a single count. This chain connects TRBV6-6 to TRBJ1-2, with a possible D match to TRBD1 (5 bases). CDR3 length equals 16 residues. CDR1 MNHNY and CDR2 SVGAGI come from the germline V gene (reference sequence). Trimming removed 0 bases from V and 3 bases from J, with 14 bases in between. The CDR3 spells CASSYSTRGRDYGYTF. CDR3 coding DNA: TGTGCCAGCAGTTACTCGACCCGGGGCCGAGACTATGGCTACACCTTC.

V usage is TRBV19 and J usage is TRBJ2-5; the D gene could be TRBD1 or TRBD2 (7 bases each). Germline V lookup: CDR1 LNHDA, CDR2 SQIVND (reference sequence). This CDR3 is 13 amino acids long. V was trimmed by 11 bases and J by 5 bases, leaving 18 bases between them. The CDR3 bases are TGTGCCTCAAGAGGGAGGGGGCGGGAGACCCAGTACTTC. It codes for CASRGRGRETQYF.

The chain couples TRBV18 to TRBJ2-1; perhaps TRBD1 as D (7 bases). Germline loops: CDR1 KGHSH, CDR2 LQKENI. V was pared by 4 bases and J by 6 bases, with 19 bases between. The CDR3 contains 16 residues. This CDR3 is CASSQTGAGSPNEQFF. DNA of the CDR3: TGTGCCAGCTCACAAACAGGGGCCGGGAGCCCCAATGAGCAGTTCTTC.

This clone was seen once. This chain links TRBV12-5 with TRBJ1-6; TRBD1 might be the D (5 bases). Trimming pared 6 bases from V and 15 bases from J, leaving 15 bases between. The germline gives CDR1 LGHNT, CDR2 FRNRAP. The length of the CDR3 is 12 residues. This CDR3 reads CASGYVRGLLHF. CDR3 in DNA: TGTGCTAGTGGATATGTACGGGGACTCCTCCACTTT.

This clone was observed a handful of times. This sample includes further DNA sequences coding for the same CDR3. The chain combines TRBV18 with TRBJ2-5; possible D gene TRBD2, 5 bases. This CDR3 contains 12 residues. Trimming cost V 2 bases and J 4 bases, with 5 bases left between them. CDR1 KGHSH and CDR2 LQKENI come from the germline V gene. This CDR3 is CASSPEGETQYF. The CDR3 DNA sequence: TGTGCCAGCTCACCAGAGGGAGAGACCCAGTACTTC.

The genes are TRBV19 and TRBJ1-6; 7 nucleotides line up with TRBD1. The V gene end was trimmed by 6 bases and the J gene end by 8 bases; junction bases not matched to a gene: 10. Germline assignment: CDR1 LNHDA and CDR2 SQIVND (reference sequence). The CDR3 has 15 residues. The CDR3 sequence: CASSRDSGLYSPLHF. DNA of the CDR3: TGTGCCAGTAGCCGGGACAGCGGACTATATTCACCCCTCCACTTT.

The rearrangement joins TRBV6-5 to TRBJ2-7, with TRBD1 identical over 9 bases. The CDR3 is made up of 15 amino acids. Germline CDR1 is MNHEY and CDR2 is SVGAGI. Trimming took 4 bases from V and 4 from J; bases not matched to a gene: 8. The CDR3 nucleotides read TGTGCCAGCAGTTGGACAGGGGACACGACGTACGAGCAGTACTTC. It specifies CASSWTGDTTYEQYF.